This TCR beta chain emerged from a study of shared clonotypes between healthy human individuals. Produced via immunoSEQ multiplex PCR; TCRdb's table is partial and in-frame only. The repertoire includes 2.3 million or so clones, over 90% of them detected once, and 0.39% sits in the top ten. The investigators split CD4+ cells into a CD45RA+ naive subset and a CD45RA-negative memory subset. CDR1 is GTSNPN and CDR2 is SVGIG in the germline V gene (reference sequence). The V gene lost 2 bases and the J gene lost 4 bases, with 18 bases spanning the gap. CDR3 length: 16 residues. Sequenced material: naive CD4+ T cells from PBMCs. Sample subset: CD45RA+ positively selected. This sequence originates from a man in his late teens or twenties in good health. Some clones in this sample may be carry-over from other donors' samples. This sequence joins TRBV30 and TRBJ2-1; D gene uncertain. The CDR3 spells CAWSPSRVSTYNEQFF. The DNA of the CDR3 is TGTGCCTGGAGTCCTTCAAGGGTCTCAACTTACAATGAGCAGTTCTTC.